The clone carrying this TCR beta chain was found a few times. Its antigen is undetermined. The data belong to a study of T cells in Graves' hyperthyroidism and ophthalmopathy. Uncontrolled infection, other autoimmune disease, pregnancy or lactation disqualified patients from enrolment. Fresh peripheral blood, approximately 10 ml, yielded the PBMCs. From RNA transcripts, TCR beta CDR3 regions were amplified. The TCR CDR3 was amplified in a first-round RT-PCR using the HTBI primer set. From the multiplex PCR reads, TCRdb called clonotypes with MiXCR, one entry per CDR3 protein. This table has roughly 800,000 distinct CDR3 sequences, 38% appearing once. Study conclusions and caveats: Blood also held most thyroid clonotypes expanded beyond 0.001. Median prediction lead before ophthalmopathy onset was roughly 6 months with the model.

This TCR came from a man between 18 and 35 years old with Graves' hyperthyroidism. Sequenced material: blood.

The CDR3 nucleotides read TGCGCCAGCAGCTCTTTCACGGATTCACCCCTCCACTTT. Its protein product is CASSSFTDSPLHF. The V gene is TRBV5-1, the J gene TRBJ1-6; D uncertain. This CDR3 has 13 residues. V was trimmed by 3 bases and J by 8 bases, leaving 9 bases between them. CDR1 and CDR2 (germline): SGHRS, YFSETQ.